The TCR beta chain under discussion was sequenced for a study of PD-1 blockade in classical Hodgkin lymphoma. Findings and limits, study-wide: There was a significant rise in CD4+ TCR diversity by C4D1, with no such rise for CD8+.

The CDR3 has 13 residues. Trimming left V 4 bases short and J 7 bases short, with 14 bases between. Germline V gene lookup returns CDR1 MGHRA and CDR2 YSYEKL. Sequencing was performed with immunoSEQ multiplex PCR; in TCRdb, only in-frame clones are kept and a portion is missing. The sample has 15,000 to 20,000 clones, over 75% seen once; the top ten hold roughly 22%. As concerns this clone: Its antigen is as yet unknown.

After autologous stem cell transplantation all patients relapsed, and prior brentuximab vedotin exposure differed between cohorts. The clonotype originates from a human donor with classical Hodgkin lymphoma. The material was peripheral blood mononuclear cells (PBMCs), obtained at baseline. The chain couples TRBV4-1 to TRBJ2-7; no clear D. DNA for the CDR3: TGCGCCAGCAGCCCGGCTTTAGGGTTTGAGCAGTACTTC. This sequence encodes CASSPALGFEQYF.